The rows below give T cell receptor beta chains drawn from one sample of a study of T cells in localized non-small cell lung cancer. Sequencing was performed with immunoSEQ multiplex PCR; in TCRdb, only in-frame clones are kept and a portion is missing. The repertoire includes about 5,600 clones, about 28% of them detected once, and roughly 4.5% sits in the top ten. The sequences come from lung tumor tissue, collected before any cancer treatment. All receptors derive from a female donor of 60 years or more with stage I lung adenocarcinoma. CDR3s include the opening cysteine and the closing phenylalanine or tryptophan. A D gene is named only where the DNA matches it firmly. Expanded clones get a size class; other rows say once, few or many, or leave the size out.

- | - | TRBJ2-2 | TRBV18 | TGTGCCAGCTCACCTTCCAGGGGGGATACCGGGGAGCTGTTTTTT | CASSPSRGDTGELFF
few | - | TRBJ2-7 | TRBV6-8 | TGTGCCAGCAGTTACTCACGGACCTACTCGTCCTACGAGCAGTACTTC | CASSYSRTYSSYEQYF
- | TRBD1 | TRBJ1-4 | TRBV6-8 | TGTGCCAGCAGTTTTGTGGGACAGGCAAATGAAAAACTGTTTTTT | CASSFVGQANEKLFF
- | TRBD2 | TRBJ2-1 | TRBV11-3 | TGTGCCAGCAGCTCACCGACTAGCGGGAGACCCAATGAGCAGTTCTTC | CASSSPTSGRPNEQFF
- | - | TRBJ1-5 | TRBV29-1 | TGCAGCGTGGGACTTCAGGGAGATCAGCCCCAGCATTTT | CSVGLQGDQPQHF
- | TRBD2 | TRBJ2-3 | TRBV18 | TGTGCCAGCTCACCGCAACTAGCGGGGGCCTACACAGATACGCAGTATTTT | CASSPQLAGAYTDTQYF
- | - | TRBJ1-1 | TRBV1 | TGCGCCAGCAGTCCCGGGGGGGTGGGAAACACTGAAGCTTTCTTT | CASSPGGVGNTEAFF
few | TRBD1 | TRBJ2-7 | TRBV18 | TGTGCCAGCTCACCCCTGGGACAGGGAGGCTACGAGCAGTACTTC | CASSPLGQGGYEQYF
- | - | TRBJ2-7 | TRBV6-8 | TGTGCCAGCAGTTACCCCGGGGCAGGGGTCAAGGCCTACGAGCAGTACTTC | CASSYPGAGVKAYEQYF
- | - | TRBJ2-7 | TRBV11-3 | TGTGCCAGCAGTCTTAGAGTTGGCGGATCGTCCTACGAGCAGTACTTC | CASSLRVGGSSYEQYF
medium-sized | - | TRBJ1-4 | TRBV6-8 | TGTGCCAGCGCTCTGTCTAAGGGGATTGAGAAACTGTTTTTT | CASALSKGIEKLFF
- | - | TRBJ2-5 | TRBV6-8 | TGTGCCAGCAGTCGGGGACTCGGAGAGACCCAGTACTTC | CASSRGLGETQYF
few | - | TRBJ2-2 | TRBV9 | TGTGCCAGCAGCGTAGAGACTGCGAACACCGGGGAGCTGTTTTTT | CASSVETANTGELFF
- | - | TRBJ1-1 | TRBV19 | TGTGCCAGTAGTACCCGACAGGTTGCAGCTTTCTTT | CASSTRQVAAFF
- | TRBD1 | TRBJ1-6 | TRBV28 | TGTGCCAGCAGTGCCTGGGACAGGCAAGCGTCCTATAATTCACCCCTCCACTTT | CASSAWDRQASYNSPLHF
medium-sized | TRBD1 | TRBJ2-3 | TRBV6-8 | TGTGCCAGCAGTGACGGGACAGGGGGTACCACAGATACGCAGTATTTT | CASSDGTGGTTDTQYF
- | TRBD2 | TRBJ2-7 | TRBV29-1 | TGCAGCGTTGAAGACCTCGCAGAGGCGGGAGCCTACGAGCAGTACTTC | CSVEDLAEAGAYEQYF
few | TRBD1 | TRBJ2-7 | TRBV11-3 | TGTGCCAGCAGCTTCGGGACAGGGAGTAACGAGCAGTACTTC | CASSFGTGSNEQYF
- | - | TRBJ1-5 | TRBV6-8 | TGTGCCAGCAGTGTGCCTGCACCATCCCAGCCCCAGCATTTT | CASSVPAPSQPQHF
few | - | TRBJ2-1 | TRBV18 | TGTGCCAGCTCACCACCAAGGGGCCATATTGGTGAGCAGTTCTTC | CASSPPRGHIGEQFF
- | TRBD2 | TRBJ2-1 | TRBV7-4 | TGTGCCAGCAGCTTAGGGTTAGCGGGTTACAATGAGCAGTTCTTC | CASSLGLAGYNEQFF
- | - | TRBJ2-1 | TRBV28 | TGTGCCAGCAGCATGCCGACATTTAGCTCCTACAATGAGCAGTTCTTC | CASSMPTFSSYNEQFF
- | - | TRBJ2-3 | TRBV9 | TGTGCCAGCAGTGCCGGGACAGATACGCAGTATTTT | CASSAGTDTQYF
once | TRBD2 | TRBJ2-3 | TRBV30 | TGTGCCTGGAGTACAGGCGCTAGCGGGGGTATTCCAGATACGCAGTATTTT | CAWSTGASGGIPDTQYF
- | - | TRBJ1-3 | TRBV5-1 | TGCGCCAGCAGCTTGGGGACAGACTCTGGAAACACCATATATTTT | CASSLGTDSGNTIYF
- | - | TRBJ1-2 | TRBV19 | TGTGCCAGTACCTCCGTAGGTGGACAGCTCAACTATGGCTACACCTTC | CASTSVGGQLNYGYTF
few | TRBD2 | TRBJ2-7 | TRBV11-3 | TGTGCCAGCACCGGGGGAGCGGGGCCCGCCTACGAGCAGTACTTC | CASTGGAGPAYEQYF
- | - | TRBJ2-7 | TRBV10-3 | TGTGCCATCAGCGGTAACTCCTACGAGCAGTACTTC | CAISGNSYEQYF
- | - | TRBJ1-3 | TRBV19 | TGTGCCAGTAATCAAGGGGCCCCTGGAAACACCATATATTTT | CASNQGAPGNTIYF
few | TRBD2 | TRBJ2-1 | TRBV7-2 | TGTGCCAGCAGCTTTAGGGGCGGGAGCGATGAGCAGTTCTTC | CASSFRGGSDEQFF
- | - | TRBJ2-1 | TRBV7-5 | TGTGCCAGCAGCTTATTCGGGACTAGCGGAAACAATGAGCAGTTCTTC | CASSLFGTSGNNEQFF